This TCR beta chain was obtained from a study of blood T cell repertoires in COVID-19. Data came from immunoSEQ multiplex PCR; TCRdb stores just in-frame clones and leaves some out. The top ten hold 4% to 5.5% of the sample, which has nearly 110,000 clones, roughly 84% seen once. The ends were cut back, 2 bases at V and 4 bases at J, with 13 bases in the middle. The CDR3 has 14 amino acids. Germline values: CDR1 SGHRS, CDR2 YFSETQ. The sample comprised peripheral blood. The sequence was collected from a human donor in a cohort sampled during active COVID-19. V usage is TRBV5-1 and J usage is TRBJ2-7; D gene uncertain. The CDR3 sequence is CASSLVGGDYEQYF. CDR3 in DNA: TGCGCCAGCAGCTTAGTCGGCGGAGATTACGAGCAGTACTTC.